In its sample, the clone carrying this TCR beta chain was seen a few times. Its antigen is still unknown. These data belong to a study of blood T cells in healthy people across ages. Study-level points and caveats: Naive T cell percentage and TCR beta diversity correlated strongly. Estimates drawn from one million T cells were deemed to understate diversity.

The authors ran a second PCR of 7 to 11 cycles using a sample-barcoded 5' primer and a J-beta primer mix. TCRdb itself ran the 5' RACE reads through MiXCR, one entry per CDR3 protein. The sample includes about 1.7 million distinct CDR3 sequences, 28% of them seen just once. Trimming took 5 bases from V and 4 from J; bases not matched to a gene: 12. Germline values: CDR1 MDHEN, CDR2 SYDVKM. The length of the CDR3 is 16 residues. The TCR was taken from a woman in her 30s in good health. J is TRBJ1-2 and V is TRBV28; TRBD1 matches at 8 bases. Sequences were obtained from blood. CDR3 sequence reads: CASSSASRQGTYGYTF. In DNA, the CDR3 is TGTGCCAGCAGTAGCGCTTCGCGACAGGGGACCTATGGCTACACCTTC.